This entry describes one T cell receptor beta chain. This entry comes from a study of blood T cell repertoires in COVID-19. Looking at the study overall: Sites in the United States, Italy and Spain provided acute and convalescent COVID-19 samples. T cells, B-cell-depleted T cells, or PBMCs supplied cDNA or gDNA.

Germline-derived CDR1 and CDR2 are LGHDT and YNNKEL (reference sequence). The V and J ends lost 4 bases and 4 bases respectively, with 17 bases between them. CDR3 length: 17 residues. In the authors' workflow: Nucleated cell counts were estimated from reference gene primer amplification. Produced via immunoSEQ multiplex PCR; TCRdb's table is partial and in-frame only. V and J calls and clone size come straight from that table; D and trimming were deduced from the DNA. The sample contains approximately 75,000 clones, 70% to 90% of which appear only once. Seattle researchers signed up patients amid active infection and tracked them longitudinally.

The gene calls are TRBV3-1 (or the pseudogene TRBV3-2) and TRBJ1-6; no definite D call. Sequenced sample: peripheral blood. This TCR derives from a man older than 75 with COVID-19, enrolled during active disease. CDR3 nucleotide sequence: TGTGCCAGCAGCCTAAACCCAGCCTCGACTTATAATTCACCCCTCCACTTT. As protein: CASSLNPASTYNSPLHF.